Sequencing of this T cell receptor beta chain was carried out in a study of blood T cell repertoires in COVID-19. Trimming removed 9 bases at V and 0 bases at J, with 8 bases between. The CDR3 is made up of 12 amino acids. Germline CDR1 SGHNT, CDR2 YENEEA. TCRdb's copy holds only in-frame clones and misses some; the assay was immunoSEQ multiplex PCR. The table shows over 50,000 clones, with approximately 83% occurring only once. This sequence originates from a human donor in a cohort sampled during active COVID-19. The chain links TRBV11-3 to TRBJ2-5, with a tentative D call TRBD2 (6 bases). The sequenced sample was peripheral blood. The CDR3: CASRGNQETQYF. The CDR3 DNA reads TGTGCCAGTCGGGGGAACCAAGAGACCCAGTACTTC.